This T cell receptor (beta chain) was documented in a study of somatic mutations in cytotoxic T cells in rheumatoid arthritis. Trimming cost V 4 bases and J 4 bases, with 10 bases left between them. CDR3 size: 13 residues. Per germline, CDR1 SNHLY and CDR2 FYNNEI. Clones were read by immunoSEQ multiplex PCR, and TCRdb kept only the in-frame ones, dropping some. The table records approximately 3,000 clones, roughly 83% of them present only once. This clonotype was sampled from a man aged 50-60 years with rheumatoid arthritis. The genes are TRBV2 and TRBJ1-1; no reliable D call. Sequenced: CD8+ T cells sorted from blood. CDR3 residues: CASSGIRGTEAFF. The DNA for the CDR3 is TGTGCCAGCAGTGGCATCCGGGGCACTGAAGCTTTCTTT. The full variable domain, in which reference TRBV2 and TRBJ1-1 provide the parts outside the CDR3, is EPEVTQTPSHQVTQMGQEVILRCVPISNHLYFYWYRQILGQKVEFLVSFYNNEISEKSEIFDDQFSVERPDGSNFTLKIRSTKLEDSAMYFCASSGIRGTEAFFGQGTRLTVV.